What follows are 14 T cell receptor beta chains derived from one specimen sequenced in a study of T cell repertoires in cytomegalovirus infection (dated by TCRdb to about 2019). Sequencing was carried out with an Illumina HiSeq 1500. The public reads were reprocessed in TCRdb via fastp at Q25 and MiXCR, keeping in-frame beta chains. Under each unique CDR3 protein, matching rows form one entry showing the most common genes and DNA. The table for this sample lists approximately 500,000 distinct CDR3 sequences; about a quarter of them were counted only once. Roughly an eighth of the sample is held by the ten biggest clonotypes. The specimen sequenced was PBMCs. Every receptor here comes from a human donor in good health (CMV status not recorded). Some clones in this sample may be carry-over from other donors' samples.

This clonotype was seen only a few times. This chain connects TRBV7-2 to TRBJ2-1; 10 bases are shared with TRBD2. CDR3 length equals 15 residues. In germline, CDR1 is SGHTA, CDR2 FQGNSA. V dropped 0 bases and J dropped 9; count of bases not matched to a gene: 5. CDR3 nucleotide sequence: TGTGCCAGCAGCTTAGCGCTCCGACTAGCGGGTGAGCAGTTCTTC. This encodes CASSLALRLAGEQFF.

In nucleotides, the CDR3 is TGTGCCAGCAGTGAAAGATGGGATGGGCGGTTCTTC. Residues: CASSERWDGRFF. The chain carries TRBV25-1 and TRBJ2-1; D gene unclear. CDR1 is MGHDK, CDR2 SYGVNS, per germline. Trimming cost V 2 bases and J 15 bases, with 14 bases left between them. The CDR3 covers 12 residues.

The rearrangement uses TRBV7-6 and TRBJ1-2; D is possibly TRBD1 (5 bases). CDR1 SGHVS and CDR2 FNYEAQ come from the germline V gene. Trimming took off 5 bases at V and 1 base at J, with 17 bases between the two ends. This CDR3 comprises 16 residues. The CDR3 coding sequence is TGTGCCAGCAGCCCTGGGGGGGGTTCCCTTAACTATGGCTACACCTTC. Protein: CASSPGGGSLNYGYTF.

The chain links TRBV7-2 to TRBJ1-4; D ambiguous. The CDR3 consists of 13 residues. V was shortened by 5 bases and J by 8 bases, with 12 bases between the two germline ends. Looked up from germline, CDR1 is SGHTA and CDR2 is FQGNSA. The CDR3 loop reads CASSPREGEKLFF. CDR3 DNA sequence: TGTGCCAGCAGCCCCCGGGAGGGAGAAAAACTGTTTTTT.

The CDR3 spells CSASHRVETQYF. The CDR3 region has the DNA TGCAGTGCTAGTCACAGGGTAGAGACCCAGTACTTC. The J gene is TRBJ2-5, the V gene TRBV20-1; TRBD1 is a possible D gene (6 bases). This CDR3 has 12 amino acids. V dropped 3 bases and J dropped 4 bases, with 9 bases sitting between them. Germline V lookup: CDR1 DFQATT, CDR2 SNEGSKA (reference sequence).

V usage is TRBV19 and J usage is TRBJ2-7; D ambiguous. The CDR3 contains 13 residues. The germline V and J ends were trimmed by 3 bases and 2 bases, with 8 bases remaining between them. Germline assignment: CDR1 LNHDA and CDR2 SQIVND (reference sequence). CDR3: CASSIRPAYEQYF. The CDR3 DNA follows: TGTGCCAGTAGTATTAGGCCGGCCTACGAGCAGTACTTC.

The V gene is TRBV4-3, the J gene TRBJ1-6, with unresolved D. The CDR3 has 15 amino acids. CDR1 LGHNA and CDR2 YSLEER come from the germline V gene. Trimming removed 0 bases from V and 5 bases from J, with 8 bases in between. The chain's CDR3 is CASSQERHNNSPLHF. The CDR3 DNA follows: TGCGCCAGCAGCCAAGAGAGACATAATAATTCACCCCTCCACTTT.

In this sample, this clonotype turned up a few times. The chain recombines TRBV29-1 with TRBJ1-1, with D unresolved. This CDR3 comprises 11 residues. Germline CDR1 is SQVTM and CDR2 is ANQGSEA. V lost 5 bases, J lost 8 bases, and 12 bases lay in between. The CDR3, as DNA: TGCAGCGTTTTCTCTGGAGTAGAAGCTTTCTTT. Its protein is CSVFSGVEAFF.

The chain joins TRBV6-2 or TRBV6-3 to TRBJ2-1; 9 positions agree with TRBD1. CDR1 is MNHEY and CDR2 is SVGEGT in the germline V gene. V dropped 1 base and J dropped 8; count of bases not matched to a gene: 18. This CDR3 contains 19 residues. The CDR3 nucleotides read TGTGCCAGCAGTTACTATCGAATCCGGGACAGGGTTAATTTGTATGAGCAGTTCTTC. Its translation: CASSYYRIRDRVNLYEQFF.

V usage is TRBV27 and J usage is TRBJ2-1, with a tentative D call TRBD1 (5 bases). Germline V gene lookup returns CDR1 MNHEY and CDR2 SMNVEV (reference sequence). Trimming took 2 bases from V and 7 from J, leaving 15 bases between them. The CDR3 is made up of 15 amino acids. The CDR3: CASSLKPGLENEQFF. In nucleotides, the CDR3 is TGTGCCAGCAGTTTAAAACCAGGGCTCGAAAATGAGCAGTTCTTC.

This sequence joins TRBV11-2 and TRBJ2-7; TRBD2 agrees at 7 bases. Germline trimming cut 4 bases from V and 2 bases from J; bases unmatched to any gene: 8. Germline loops: CDR1 SGHAT, CDR2 FQNNGV. The CDR3 totals 15 residues. CDR3 in DNA: TGTGCCAGCAGCTCCGAACCGGGAGGAACCTACGAGCAGTACTTC. It specifies CASSSEPGGTYEQYF.

The rearrangement joins TRBV6-5 to TRBJ2-1, with 7 nucleotides matching TRBD1. Germline values: CDR1 MNHEY, CDR2 SVGAGI. This CDR3 is 18 amino acids long. V was pared by 6 bases and J by 8 bases, with 22 bases of the junction left unmatched. The CDR3 loop reads CASRPQVWAQTGVHEQFF. CDR3 nucleotides: TGTGCCAGCAGGCCTCAAGTATGGGCGCAAACAGGGGTACATGAGCAGTTCTTC.

In this sample, this clonotype turned up a few times. DNA of the CDR3: TGTGCCAGCAGCCCGGGACTAGCGGGATTGAATGAGCAGTTCTTC. It translates to CASSPGLAGLNEQFF. The J gene is TRBJ2-1, the V gene TRBV27; 13 bases agree with TRBD2. Germline CDR1 is MNHEY and CDR2 is SMNVEV (reference sequence). The CDR3 has 15 amino acids. V shed 6 bases, J shed 7 bases, and the junction held 6 bases outside the gene matches.

There are a few counts of this clonotype. The chain employs TRBV6-2 or TRBV6-3 and TRBJ2-7; 7 nucleotides agree with TRBD1. Germline loops: CDR1 MNHEY, CDR2 SVGEGT. The CDR3 extends over 14 amino acids. V was pared by 6 bases and J by 2 bases, with 7 bases of the junction left unmatched. The CDR3 coding sequence is TGTGCCAGCAGCTACAGGGGATCAGCCTACGAGCAGTACGTC. Translated, it gives CASSYRGSAYEQYV.